These 25 T cell receptor beta chains were all obtained from the same sample, sequenced in a study of vaccination and CD4 T cells after COVID-19. TCRdb reprocessed the PCR reads with MiXCR, giving one entry per CDR3 protein. Of approximately 23,000 distinct CDR3 sequences listed, around 53% were seen once; the top ten hold approximately 1%. Here the sequenced sample was CD4+ T cells from blood, taken before SARS-CoV-2 vaccination. These receptors all come from a human donor who had recovered from COVID-19.

This clonotype was counted only a few times. The V call is TRBV28, the J call TRBJ2-5; D is unclear. V shed 6 bases and J shed 1 base, with 9 bases lying between them. This CDR3 is 13 amino acids long. Germline V gene data show CDR1 as MDHEN and CDR2 as SYDVKM. For the CDR3, the DNA is TGTGCCAGCAGGTTTCAAGTCCAAGAGACCCAGTACTTC. This codes for CASRFQVQETQYF.

This chain links TRBV20-1 with TRBJ2-7; D might be TRBD2 (6 bases). The V and J ends lost 0 bases and 5 bases respectively, with 8 bases between them. In germline, CDR1 is DFQATT, CDR2 SNEGSKA (reference sequence). The CDR3 loop spans 12 amino acids. Here the CDR3 reads CSARDRGDEQYF. For the CDR3, the DNA is TGCAGTGCTAGAGATCGCGGGGACGAGCAGTACTTC.

This clonotype was seen more than once but under ten times. The chain has TRBV6-5 and TRBJ1-6; D is unresolved. From germline, CDR1 is MNHEY and CDR2 SVGAGI. The V and J ends lost 0 bases and 9 bases respectively, with 12 bases between them. This CDR3 has 15 amino acids. The DNA for the CDR3 is TGTGCCAGCAGTTACTCTCGACTGCCTTTTTCACCCCTCCACTTT. Residues: CASSYSRLPFSPLHF.

This clonotype appeared a few times. This chain uses TRBV20-1 with TRBJ1-5, with 8 nucleotides matching TRBD1. This CDR3 is built from 14 residues. Germline assignment: CDR1 DFQATT and CDR2 SNEGSKA (reference sequence). V lost 4 bases and J lost 2; bases outside the gene matches: 4. This CDR3 reads CSAKGTGGNQPQHF. The CDR3 DNA is TGCAGTGCTAAAGGGACAGGTGGCAATCAGCCCCAGCATTTT.

This clonotype was counted between two and nine times. The chain joins TRBV28 to TRBJ1-2; 11 nucleotides line up with TRBD1. V shed 2 bases and J 8 bases; nucleotides not matched to a gene: 4. Germline values: CDR1 MDHEN, CDR2 SYDVKM. The CDR3 is 14 residues long. CDR3 amino acids: CASSLGQGAGGYTF. The CDR3 nucleotides read TGTGCCAGCAGTTTAGGACAGGGGGCGGGCGGCTACACCTTC.

The chain is built from TRBV28 and TRBJ2-2; D remains ambiguous. V lost 2 bases and J lost 3, with 4 bases in between. The CDR3 is 13 residues long. Germline values: CDR1 MDHEN, CDR2 SYDVKM. For the CDR3, the DNA is TGTGCCAGCAGTTTAGGGCACACCGGGGAGCTGTTTTTT. Translated, it gives CASSLGHTGELFF.

The rearrangement links TRBV2 to TRBJ2-1, with 8 bases that match TRBD1. The CDR3 totals 13 residues. The V gene's germline CDR1 is SNHLY and CDR2 FYNNEI. The junction had 5 bases not matched to a gene; V was cut back by 5 bases and J by 8 bases. CDR3 DNA: TGTGCCAGCAGTAGACAGGGGTGGGATGAGCAGTTCTTC. This encodes CASSRQGWDEQFF. Variable domain in full (rest from reference TRBV2 and TRBJ2-1): EPEVTQTPSHQVTQMGQEVILRCVPISNHLYFYWYRQILGQKVEFLVSFYNNEISEKSEIFDDQFSVERPDGSNFTLKIRSTKLEDSAMYFCASSRQGWDEQFFGPGTRLTVL.

V gene TRBV6-1 combines with J gene TRBJ1-4, with a weak D call TRBD1 (5 bases). V lost 0 bases, J lost 7 bases, and 21 bases lay in between. The CDR3 is 18 amino acids. From germline, CDR1 is MNHNS and CDR2 SASEGT. The CDR3 loop reads CASSEALSRAGDGEKLFF. Written as DNA, the CDR3 is TGTGCCAGCAGTGAAGCTTTGTCCAGGGCCGGGGATGGTGAAAAACTGTTTTTT.

The V call is TRBV19, the J call TRBJ1-5; TRBD1 matches at 9 bases. This CDR3 has 14 residues. Germline trimming cut 5 bases from V and 4 bases from J; bases unmatched to any gene: 3. Germline V gene data show CDR1 as LNHDA and CDR2 as SQIVND (reference sequence). CDR3: CASSRTGDNQPQHF. The CDR3 DNA is TGTGCCAGTAGTCGGACAGGGGATAATCAGCCCCAGCATTTT.

V usage is TRBV18 and J usage is TRBJ2-7, with unresolved D. This CDR3 comprises 15 residues. The germline V and J ends were trimmed by 4 bases and 5 bases, with 18 bases remaining between them. Germline V gene lookup returns CDR1 KGHSH and CDR2 LQKENI. CDR3 amino acids: CASSQGPGPVNEQYF. Here the CDR3 DNA reads TGTGCCAGCTCACAAGGACCGGGCCCGGTGAACGAGCAGTACTTC.

This clonotype was detected only a few times. This chain links TRBV27 with TRBJ2-7, with D uncertain. Germline V CDR1 and CDR2: MNHEY, SMNVEV (reference sequence). The ends were cut back, 5 bases at V and 5 bases at J, with 7 bases in the middle. The CDR3 contains 11 residues. The CDR3 bases are TGTGCCAGCAGTAATTACGACGAGCAGTACTTC. This encodes CASSNYDEQYF.

This clonotype was seen more than once but under ten times. The rearrangement links TRBV10-3 to TRBJ2-1, with TRBD2 as a possible D gene (6 bases). The CDR3 consists of 13 residues. The germline V gene has CDR1 ENHRY and CDR2 SYGVKD. V lost 8 bases, J lost 8 bases, and 16 bases lay in between. CDR3 sequence reads: CAIGRARDDEQFF. The CDR3 region has the DNA TGTGCCATCGGAAGGGCGCGGGACGATGAGCAGTTCTTC.

The genes are TRBV6-5 and TRBJ2-1; D is undetermined. The CDR3 runs to 13 residues. Per germline, CDR1 MNHEY and CDR2 SVGAGI. V shed 6 bases and J shed 0 bases, with 6 bases lying between them. The CDR3 is CASRYDSYNEQFF. CDR3 DNA: TGTGCCAGCAGATACGACTCCTACAATGAGCAGTTCTTC.

The chain joins TRBV7-2 to TRBJ2-5; 9 bases map to TRBD2. The CDR3 is 15 residues long. The germline V gene encodes CDR1 SGHTA and CDR2 FQGNSA. Unmatched junction bases numbered 4, after V lost 4 bases and J lost 1 base. The CDR3 spells CASSWLAGPQETQYF. The CDR3 region has the DNA TGTGCCAGCAGCTGGCTAGCGGGACCCCAAGAGACCCAGTACTTC.

The chain employs TRBV6-5 and TRBJ2-3, with 10 bases aligning to TRBD2. V trimming: 4 bases; J trimming: 4 bases; junction bases outside the gene matches: 11. CDR1 and CDR2 from the germline V gene are MNHEY and SVGAGI. The CDR3 covers 17 residues. The DNA of the CDR3 is TGTGCCAGCAGTTCATACGGACTAGCGGATAATCCAGATACGCAGTATTTT. This encodes CASSSYGLADNPDTQYF.

The CDR3 region has the DNA TGTGCCAGCAGTGAGATATCGACAGGGGGCTACGAGCAGTACTTC. Amino acids: CASSEISTGGYEQYF. The V gene is TRBV6-2 or TRBV6-3, the J gene TRBJ2-7; 9 bases are shared with TRBD1. Germline-derived CDR1 and CDR2 are MNHEY and SVGEGT. Unmatched junction bases numbered 8, after V lost 5 bases and J lost 3 bases. The CDR3 runs to 15 residues.

In this sample, this clonotype turned up once. The chain joins TRBV2 to TRBJ1-2; TRBD1 aligns across 9 bases. The CDR3 covers 15 residues. Germline V gives CDR1 SNHLY, CDR2 FYNNEI. V trimming: 5 bases; J trimming: 3 bases; junction bases outside the gene matches: 7. DNA of the CDR3: TGTGCCAGCAGTCGTTATGGGACAGGGTACTATGGCTACACCTTC. Its translation: CASSRYGTGYYGYTF.

This chain connects TRBV20-1 to TRBJ1-5; weak D call: TRBD1 (5 bases). V dropped 1 base and J dropped 7 bases, with 17 bases sitting between them. CDR1 is DFQATT and CDR2 is SNEGSKA in the germline V gene (reference sequence). There are 15 residues in the CDR3. CDR3 region: CSARVSGRTEQPQHF. The CDR3 nucleotides are TGCAGTGCTAGAGTGTCGGGACGGACCGAACAGCCCCAGCATTTT.

The chain couples TRBV9 to TRBJ2-3; possible D gene TRBD2, 6 bases. The germline gives CDR1 SGDLS, CDR2 YYNGEE. Trimming stripped 7 bases from V and 4 bases from J, with 10 bases between. The CDR3 contains 12 residues. The CDR3 loop reads CASGGSADTQYF. The CDR3 nucleotides read TGTGCCAGCGGGGGGAGTGCAGATACGCAGTATTTT.

The chain recombines TRBV4-3 with TRBJ2-7; 9 bases are shared with TRBD1. Germline V lookup: CDR1 LGHNA, CDR2 YSLEER. Trimming took 4 bases from V and 7 from J; bases not matched to a gene: 5. The CDR3 totals 13 residues. CDR3 bases: TGCGCCAGCAGCCTGGGACAGGGATTAGAGCAGTACTTC. Protein: CASSLGQGLEQYF.

The V and J genes are TRBV5-4 and TRBJ1-6, with D tentatively TRBD1 (5 bases). CDR1 is SGHNT and CDR2 is YYREEE in the germline V gene (reference sequence). The germline V and J ends were trimmed by 4 bases and 6 bases, with 14 bases remaining between them. CDR3 size: 15 residues. DNA of the CDR3: TGTGCCAGCAGCCCCAGGGAAGGGAGTAATTCACCCCTCCACTTT. It encodes CASSPREGSNSPLHF. Supplemented by reference TRBV5-4 and TRBJ1-6, the full variable domain reads ETGVTQSPTHLIKTRGQQVTLRCSSQSGHNTVSWYQQALGQGPQFIFQYYREEENGRGNFPPRFSGLQFPNYSSELNVNALELDDSALYLCASSPREGSNSPLHFGNGTRLTVT.

This clonotype was observed a handful of times. The J gene is TRBJ2-5, the V gene TRBV25-1; no clear D gene. Germline CDR1 is MGHDK and CDR2 is SYGVNS. The germline V and J ends were trimmed by 0 bases and 5 bases, with 7 bases remaining between them. The CDR3 spans 13 residues. DNA for the CDR3: TGTGCCAGCAGTGAATATAGCCGGGAGACCCAGTACTTC. Residues: CASSEYSRETQYF. The full variable domain, with the rest looked up from reference TRBV25-1 and TRBJ2-5, is EADIYQTPRYLVIGTGKKITLECSQTMGHDKMYWYQQDPGMELHLIHYSYGVNSTEKGDLSSESTVSRIRTEHFPLTLESARPSHTSQYLCASSEYSRETQYFGPGTRLLVL.

The sample holds a few counts of this clonotype. This chain links TRBV28 with TRBJ1-4; 7 nucleotides agree with TRBD1. CDR3 length: 13 residues. V shed 6 bases and J 5 bases; nucleotides not matched to a gene: 3. Per the germline V gene, CDR1 is MDHEN and CDR2 is SYDVKM. CDR3 loop: CASRGTVNEKLFF. Here the CDR3 DNA reads TGTGCCAGCAGAGGGACAGTCAATGAAAAACTGTTTTTT.

This chain connects TRBV7-6 to TRBJ2-5; D is unclear. The CDR3 contains 14 residues. V was shortened by 5 bases and J by 5 bases, with 15 bases between the two germline ends. Germline lookup yields CDR1 SGHVS and CDR2 FNYEAQ. The chain's CDR3 is CASSRDRKGETQYF. The CDR3 DNA follows: TGTGCCAGCAGCAGAGACCGAAAAGGGGAGACCCAGTACTTC.

The V and J genes are TRBV5-3 and TRBJ2-7; 7 bases line up with TRBD2. TRBV5-3 is sorted into the ORF group, with uncertain function. The CDR3 contains 17 residues. V lost 8 bases and J lost 5; bases outside the gene matches: 22. This CDR3 is CASKTRGSGGLLNEQYF. CDR3 sequence (DNA): TGTGCCAGTAAAACAAGGGGTTCGGGGGGATTGCTCAACGAGCAGTACTTC.